The rows below give T cell receptor beta chains drawn from one sample of a study of T-cell memory formation after mild COVID-19. TCRdb redid the calling of the 5' RACE reads with MiXCR, one entry per CDR3 protein. The sample records fewer than 350,000 distinct CDR3 sequences, 7% to 10% being singletons. The sample comprised PBMCs or a T cell subset sorted from them (not recorded which). Every receptor here comes from a man between 18 and 29 years old who had mild COVID-19 (a few samples of this study predate the infection). Cell type and time point are not known. CDR3s include the opening cysteine and the closing phenylalanine or tryptophan. Fields, in order: clone size, J gene, D gene, V gene, CDR3 DNA, CDR3 protein. The D gene is left open where the match is weak. Expanded clones get a size class; other rows say once, few or many, or leave the size out.

abundance: few; j_gene: TRBJ1-5; d_gene: -; v_gene: TRBV2; CDR3nt: TGTGCCACCCGAAGGGACGGCCATAGCAATCAGCCCCAGCATTTT; CDR3aa: CATRRDGHSNQPQHF
abundance: few; j_gene: TRBJ1-2; d_gene: -; v_gene: TRBV6-2/TRBV6-3; CDR3nt: TGTGCCAGCAGTGCTGGGACGTCCTATGGCTACACCTTC; CDR3aa: CASSAGTSYGYTF
abundance: -; j_gene: TRBJ1-2; d_gene: -; v_gene: TRBV12-3/TRBV12-4; CDR3nt: TGTGCCAGCAGTTTGGGCCTGACGGATTATGGCTACACCTTC; CDR3aa: CASSLGLTDYGYTF
abundance: many; j_gene: TRBJ1-1; d_gene: -; v_gene: TRBV5-1; CDR3nt: TGCGCCAGCAGCTTGGGAGGGGACACTGAAGCTTTCTTT; CDR3aa: CASSLGGDTEAFF
abundance: many; j_gene: TRBJ2-2; d_gene: TRBD2; v_gene: TRBV12-3/TRBV12-4; CDR3nt: TGTGCCAGCAGTCGCACTAGCGGGGGGGATGACGGGGAGCTGTTTTTT; CDR3aa: CASSRTSGGDDGELFF
abundance: -; j_gene: TRBJ2-7; d_gene: -; v_gene: TRBV7-9; CDR3nt: TGTGCCAGCAGCTTCACCGGGGTTACCTACGAGCAGTACTTC; CDR3aa: CASSFTGVTYEQYF
abundance: many; j_gene: TRBJ2-3; d_gene: -; v_gene: TRBV2; CDR3nt: TGTGCCAGCCAGGACCCCGATCCCAATACGCAGTATTTT; CDR3aa: CASQDPDPNTQYF
abundance: few; j_gene: TRBJ2-5; d_gene: -; v_gene: TRBV27; CDR3nt: TGTGCCAGCAGTTTATCCCTGGGGCTAAGGGAGACCCAGTACTTC; CDR3aa: CASSLSLGLRETQYF
abundance: -; j_gene: TRBJ2-7; d_gene: -; v_gene: TRBV5-6; CDR3nt: TGTGCCAGCAGCTTGCGGGCAGGGTCCTTTGAGGAGCAGTACTTC; CDR3aa: CASSLRAGSFEEQYF
abundance: -; j_gene: TRBJ1-1; d_gene: -; v_gene: TRBV19; CDR3nt: TGTGCCAGTAGTCCCAAAACACAAGCTGAAGCTTTCTTT; CDR3aa: CASSPKTQAEAFF
abundance: many; j_gene: TRBJ2-5; d_gene: TRBD1; v_gene: TRBV7-2; CDR3nt: TGTGCCAGCAGCTCGGGACAGGGGGCAGAGACCCAGTACTTC; CDR3aa: CASSSGQGAETQYF
abundance: -; j_gene: TRBJ2-1; d_gene: TRBD2; v_gene: TRBV7-3; CDR3nt: TGTGCCAGCAGCCAAGGACTAGTTGGCAATGAGCAGTTCTTC; CDR3aa: CASSQGLVGNEQFF
abundance: -; j_gene: TRBJ2-3; d_gene: -; v_gene: TRBV30; CDR3nt: TGTGCCTTAACGTCCCTAGGGTGGGCAGATACGCAGTATTTT; CDR3aa: CALTSLGWADTQYF
abundance: few; j_gene: TRBJ1-4; d_gene: -; v_gene: TRBV5-1; CDR3nt: TGCGCCAGCAGCTTGGCGGGGGATACTGAACTGTTTTTT; CDR3aa: CASSLAGDTELFF
abundance: -; j_gene: TRBJ1-1; d_gene: TRBD1; v_gene: TRBV5-1; CDR3nt: TGCGCCAGCAGGGACAGGGGGCGGACTGAAGCTTTCTTT; CDR3aa: CASRDRGRTEAFF
abundance: many; j_gene: TRBJ1-2; d_gene: -; v_gene: TRBV7-2; CDR3nt: TGTGCCAGCAGCTGGAAGGCAGGGGATGGCTACACCTTC; CDR3aa: CASSWKAGDGYTF
abundance: many; j_gene: TRBJ2-1; d_gene: TRBD1; v_gene: TRBV5-1; CDR3nt: TGCGCCAGCAGCTACAGGGGGCTGACCTACAATGAGCAGTTCTTC; CDR3aa: CASSYRGLTYNEQFF
abundance: -; j_gene: TRBJ1-5; d_gene: -; v_gene: TRBV7-2; CDR3nt: TGTGCCAGCAGCCAGATGGGACTGAATCAGCCCCAGCATTTT; CDR3aa: CASSQMGLNQPQHF
abundance: few; j_gene: TRBJ2-7; d_gene: -; v_gene: TRBV7-3; CDR3nt: TGTGCCAGCAGCTTAATGGCGGGGGCCCCGAGAGTCGAGCAGTACTTC; CDR3aa: CASSLMAGAPRVEQYF
abundance: few; j_gene: TRBJ2-1; d_gene: TRBD2; v_gene: TRBV5-1; CDR3nt: TGCGCCAGCAGCAGGGGACTAGCGGGGGGGCCTAACAATGAGCAGTTCTTC; CDR3aa: CASSRGLAGGPNNEQFF
abundance: few; j_gene: TRBJ2-1; d_gene: TRBD2; v_gene: TRBV6-5; CDR3nt: TGTGCCAGCAGTAATTTAGCGGGGGGCTCCTACAATGAGCAGTTCTTC; CDR3aa: CASSNLAGGSYNEQFF
abundance: -; j_gene: TRBJ2-5; d_gene: -; v_gene: TRBV20-1; CDR3nt: TGCAGTGCTAGAGGTCTAGGGGGAAGGCAAGAGACCCAGTACTTC; CDR3aa: CSARGLGGRQETQYF
abundance: -; j_gene: TRBJ2-7; d_gene: TRBD2; v_gene: TRBV5-1; CDR3nt: TGCGCCAGCAGCTCCCTAGCGGGGCCCAGCTCCTACGAGCAGTACTTC; CDR3aa: CASSSLAGPSSYEQYF
abundance: few; j_gene: TRBJ1-6; d_gene: -; v_gene: TRBV4-1; CDR3nt: TGCGCCAGCAGCCAAGAAGGATCTGCCGGTTCACCCCTCCACTTT; CDR3aa: CASSQEGSAGSPLHF
abundance: few; j_gene: TRBJ2-1; d_gene: TRBD2; v_gene: TRBV4-3; CDR3nt: TGCGCCAGCAGCCAAGCCCTAGCGGGGGTAACGAGCTCCTACAATGAGCAGTTCTTC; CDR3aa: CASSQALAGVTSSYNEQFF
abundance: -; j_gene: TRBJ1-5; d_gene: -; v_gene: TRBV6-5; CDR3nt: TGTGCCAGCAGTTACTCCTTCAGCAATCAGCCCCAGCATTTT; CDR3aa: CASSYSFSNQPQHF
abundance: few; j_gene: TRBJ1-1; d_gene: -; v_gene: TRBV3-1; CDR3nt: TGTGCCAGCAGCCAAGATAGGGCAACTGAAGCTTTCTTT; CDR3aa: CASSQDRATEAFF
abundance: -; j_gene: TRBJ1-2; d_gene: -; v_gene: TRBV4-3; CDR3nt: TGCGCCAGCAGCCAAGATTGGCCGGGTAGCCTCTATGGCTACACCTTC; CDR3aa: CASSQDWPGSLYGYTF
abundance: -; j_gene: TRBJ1-3; d_gene: -; v_gene: TRBV28; CDR3nt: TGTGCCAGCAGTTTATGGGTAGAAAACACCATATATTTT; CDR3aa: CASSLWVENTIYF
abundance: few; j_gene: TRBJ2-3; d_gene: -; v_gene: TRBV27; CDR3nt: TGTGCCAGCAGTTTGTCAACCATCCTGGGATACACAGATACGCAGTATTTT; CDR3aa: CASSLSTILGYTDTQYF
abundance: few; j_gene: TRBJ2-3; d_gene: TRBD1; v_gene: TRBV20-1; CDR3nt: TGCAGTGCTAGAGATCCGGCGGGACAGGGGACAGATACGCAGTATTTT; CDR3aa: CSARDPAGQGTDTQYF
abundance: -; j_gene: TRBJ2-1; d_gene: -; v_gene: TRBV10-2; CDR3nt: TGCGCCAGCAGTGAGTACCCGAAAGGATCGCACGATGAGCAGTTCTTC; CDR3aa: CASSEYPKGSHDEQFF
abundance: many; j_gene: TRBJ2-3; d_gene: -; v_gene: TRBV20-1; CDR3nt: TGCAGTGCTAGACTGGCCTCGGATACGCAGTATTTT; CDR3aa: CSARLASDTQYF
abundance: -; j_gene: TRBJ1-1; d_gene: -; v_gene: TRBV4-1; CDR3nt: TGCGCCAGCAGCCAAGATCTTGTGTACACTGAAGCTTTCTTT; CDR3aa: CASSQDLVYTEAFF
abundance: few; j_gene: TRBJ1-3; d_gene: -; v_gene: TRBV20-1; CDR3nt: TGCAGTGCTAGACCCGGGGCTGGCTCTGGAAACACCATATATTTT; CDR3aa: CSARPGAGSGNTIYF
abundance: -; j_gene: TRBJ1-5; d_gene: TRBD1; v_gene: TRBV18; CDR3nt: TGTGCCAGCTCACCACTAGACAGGGACCAGCCCCAGCATTTT; CDR3aa: CASSPLDRDQPQHF
abundance: few; j_gene: TRBJ2-5; d_gene: -; v_gene: TRBV7-9; CDR3nt: TGTGCCAGCAGCTTACGGGGGACCCAAGAGACCCAGTACTTC; CDR3aa: CASSLRGTQETQYF
abundance: -; j_gene: TRBJ2-5; d_gene: -; v_gene: TRBV6-6; CDR3nt: TGTGCCAGCAGTCTCGAGCGACTTGGGAGTTACCAAGAGACCCAGTACTTC; CDR3aa: CASSLERLGSYQETQYF
abundance: few; j_gene: TRBJ2-5; d_gene: TRBD1; v_gene: TRBV10-3; CDR3nt: TGTGCCATCAGTGAGCCCGGGACAGCGAGGGGGTACCAAGAGACCCAGTACTTC; CDR3aa: CAISEPGTARGYQETQYF
abundance: few; j_gene: TRBJ2-5; d_gene: TRBD1; v_gene: TRBV11-3; CDR3nt: TGTGCCAGCAGCCGCCGAACAGGGGGCCATCAAGAGACCCAGTACTTC; CDR3aa: CASSRRTGGHQETQYF
abundance: many; j_gene: TRBJ2-3; d_gene: -; v_gene: TRBV21-1; CDR3nt: TGTGCCAGCAGCCCTAGGACTAGCGGGGAAATAACAGATACGCAGTATTTT; CDR3aa: CASSPRTSGEITDTQYF
abundance: -; j_gene: TRBJ1-1; d_gene: -; v_gene: TRBV18; CDR3nt: TGTGCCAGCTCACCGCCCCTGGGGGCAGGCCGTGAAGCTTTCTTT; CDR3aa: CASSPPLGAGREAFF
abundance: -; j_gene: TRBJ2-5; d_gene: -; v_gene: TRBV5-1; CDR3nt: TGCGCCAGCACCTCGGGGCCCAGCAGGCGACAAGAGACCCAGTACTTC; CDR3aa: CASTSGPSRRQETQYF
abundance: many; j_gene: TRBJ2-7; d_gene: TRBD1; v_gene: TRBV5-1; CDR3nt: TGCGCCAGCAGCTTCCGAGACGGACAGGGGATAGCCTACGAGCAGTACTTC; CDR3aa: CASSFRDGQGIAYEQYF
abundance: many; j_gene: TRBJ2-2; d_gene: -; v_gene: TRBV20-1; CDR3nt: TGCAGTGCTAGGGACTCGCCGGGACAGAACACCGGGGAGCTGTTTTTT; CDR3aa: CSARDSPGQNTGELFF
abundance: -; j_gene: TRBJ1-2; d_gene: -; v_gene: TRBV5-6; CDR3nt: TGTGCCAGCAGCTTCCGGGGGTTCGATGGCTACACCTTC; CDR3aa: CASSFRGFDGYTF
abundance: many; j_gene: TRBJ1-2; d_gene: -; v_gene: TRBV7-2; CDR3nt: TGTGCCAGCAGCTTAGGGGGGCCGTATGGCTACACCTTC; CDR3aa: CASSLGGPYGYTF
abundance: few; j_gene: TRBJ1-5; d_gene: -; v_gene: TRBV7-2; CDR3nt: TGTGCCAGCAGCCCCCCGCGAGGGCAGCCCCAGCATTTT; CDR3aa: CASSPPRGQPQHF
abundance: many; j_gene: TRBJ2-1; d_gene: -; v_gene: TRBV6-2/TRBV6-3; CDR3nt: TGTGCCAGCAGTTACAGGGAAAACAATGAGCAGTTCTTC; CDR3aa: CASSYRENNEQFF
abundance: few; j_gene: TRBJ2-1; d_gene: TRBD2; v_gene: TRBV10-3; CDR3nt: TGTGCCATCAGTGAGTCGGGTAGCGGGGGCCGCTACAATGAGCAGTTCTTC; CDR3aa: CAISESGSGGRYNEQFF
abundance: few; j_gene: TRBJ2-1; d_gene: -; v_gene: TRBV5-1; CDR3nt: TGCGCCAGCAATTACAGGGAGATATCCTACAATGAGCAGTTCTTC; CDR3aa: CASNYREISYNEQFF
abundance: few; j_gene: TRBJ2-3; d_gene: -; v_gene: TRBV12-3/TRBV12-4; CDR3nt: TGTGCCAGCAGTTTGGAGGCGGGGGCTAGCACAGATACGCAGTATTTT; CDR3aa: CASSLEAGASTDTQYF
abundance: many; j_gene: TRBJ2-7; d_gene: -; v_gene: TRBV5-1; CDR3nt: TGCGCCAGCAGCTTGGGAGGAGGGATGGACGAGCAGTACTTC; CDR3aa: CASSLGGGMDEQYF
abundance: many; j_gene: TRBJ1-4; d_gene: -; v_gene: TRBV7-8; CDR3nt: TGTGCCAGCAGCCAACCCTACAGGGATCGTGCAGGAAAACTGTTTTTT; CDR3aa: CASSQPYRDRAGKLFF
abundance: few; j_gene: TRBJ2-3; d_gene: -; v_gene: TRBV19; CDR3nt: TGTGCCAGTTCTTCGATCGATACGCAGTATTTT; CDR3aa: CASSSIDTQYF